This TCR beta chain was documented in a study of blood T cell repertoires in COVID-19. Study overall: T cells, B-cell-depleted T cells, or PBMCs supplied cDNA or gDNA.

Cohort placement rested on clinical history that participants reported themselves. The germline V gene encodes CDR1 SGHAT and CDR2 FQNNGV. Trimming removed 1 base at V and 3 bases at J, with 19 bases between. The CDR3 runs to 17 residues. The data were produced by immunoSEQ multiplex PCR, yet TCRdb's version contains in-frame clones alone and is incomplete. The table lists roughly 200,000 clones, 82% of them singletons, with around 5.5% in the top ten. This clonotype originated in a woman aged 60-70 years with acute COVID-19. The gene calls are TRBV11-2 and TRBJ2-7, with TRBD2 as a possible D gene (6 bases). Material for sequencing was PBMCs or T cells enriched from blood (not recorded which). The CDR3 loop is CASSLVAGRRTVYEQYV. In DNA, the CDR3 is TGTGCCAGCAGCTTAGTGGCGGGACGGAGGACGGTCTACGAGCAGTACGTC.